The rows below give T cell receptor beta chains drawn from one sample of a study of blood T cell repertoires in COVID-19. Repertoires were generated with immunoSEQ multiplex PCR, while TCRdb's copy carries only in-frame clones and drops some. The sample comprises 270,000 or so clones, approximately 83% of which are singletons, and about 3.4% rests with the top ten. Material: PBMCs or T cells enriched from blood (not recorded which). These receptors came from a man aged 45-65 years who had recovered from COVID-19. Both conserved end residues are part of each CDR3. The D gene is left open where the match is weak. The size entry is marked missing in some rows and otherwise reads once, few, many or a size class.

14	TRBD2	-	TRBJ2-1	TRBV6-5	CASSSTSGRNEQFF	TGTGCCAGCAGTTCGACTAGCGGGAGAAATGAGCAGTTCTTC
17	-	-	TRBJ2-7	TRBV5-6	CASSLEGRRQFTYEQYF	TGTGCCAGCAGCTTGGAAGGAAGAAGACAGTTCACCTACGAGCAGTACTTC
16	-	-	TRBJ2-1	TRBV5-5	CASSPTPGGLGNEQFF	TGTGCCAGCAGCCCCACCCCGGGGGGCCTAGGCAATGAGCAGTTCTTC
14	TRBD1	-	TRBJ2-2	TRBV5-1	CASKGQVIGRELFF	TGCGCCAGCAAGGGACAGGTGATAGGGAGGGAGCTGTTTTTT
13	-	-	TRBJ1-5	TRBV5-5	CASSFGGDQPQHF	TGTGCCAGCAGCTTCGGTGGAGATCAGCCCCAGCATTTT
15	TRBD1	-	TRBJ2-7	TRBV28	CASSLPGTGVFEQYF	TGTGCCAGCAGTTTACCGGGTACAGGGGTATTCGAGCAGTACTTC
13	-	once	TRBJ1-6	TRBV9	CASSAVLNSPLHF	TGTGCCAGCAGCGCCGTTTTAAATTCACCCCTCCACTTT
14	-	few	TRBJ2-5	TRBV5-1	CASSLVGQQETQYF	TGCGCCAGCAGCTTGGTGGGGCAGCAAGAGACCCAGTACTTC
13	-	-	TRBJ1-2	TRBV11-2	CASSPGLLYGYTF	TGTGCCAGCAGCCCAGGGTTGCTCTATGGCTACACCTTC
16	TRBD2	once	TRBJ2-2	TRBV4-2	CASSRPERGYTGELFF	TGTGCCAGCAGCCGACCGGAGCGGGGGTACACCGGGGAGCTGTTTTTT
15	-	-	TRBJ1-2	TRBV6-5	CASSYASGVNYGYTF	TGTGCCAGCAGTTACGCCTCAGGGGTCAACTATGGCTACACCTTC
13	-	once	TRBJ1-2	TRBV7-3	CASSAGTHHGYTF	TGTGCCAGCAGCGCCGGGACACATCATGGCTACACCTTC
19	TRBD2	-	TRBJ2-7	TRBV7-6	CASSPKGPSGRPSSYEQYF	TGTGCCAGCAGCCCTAAAGGCCCTAGCGGGAGGCCCAGCTCCTACGAGCAGTACTTC
12	TRBD1	-	TRBJ1-2	TRBV3-1/TRBV3-2	CASSPGGGGYTF	TGTGCCAGCAGCCCAGGAGGGGGCGGCTACACCTTC
15	TRBD1	-	TRBJ2-2	TRBV3-1/TRBV3-2	CASSQGHRGAGELFF	TGTGCCAGCAGCCAAGGTCACAGGGGGGCCGGGGAGCTGTTTTTT
14	-	few	TRBJ2-5	TRBV5-1	CASSLSRGQETQYF	TGCGCCAGCAGCCTATCCAGGGGACAAGAGACCCAGTACTTC
18	TRBD2	-	TRBJ2-2	TRBV11-3	CASSPWTSRSMNTGELFF	TGTGCCAGCAGCCCCTGGACTAGCCGATCCATGAACACCGGGGAGCTGTTTTTT
17	-	-	TRBJ2-6	TRBV29-1	CSVGGGTVPPGANVLTF	TGCAGCGTTGGAGGCGGGACAGTTCCACCTGGGGCCAACGTCCTGACTTTC
11	-	-	TRBJ2-1	TRBV20-1	CSAILALEQFF	TGCAGTGCTATCCTAGCACTTGAGCAGTTCTTC
15	TRBD1	-	TRBJ1-6	TRBV7-8	CASSVQGASGSPLHF	TGTGCCAGCAGCGTACAGGGGGCGAGTGGTTCACCCCTCCACTTT
13	-	-	TRBJ1-2	TRBV14	CASSPRGMGGYTF	TGTGCCAGCAGCCCGCGGGGAATGGGTGGCTACACCTTC
16	TRBD2	-	TRBJ2-5	TRBV3-1/TRBV3-2	CASSQYSGGAGETQYF	TGTGCCAGCAGCCAGTATAGCGGGGGGGCCGGGGAGACCCAGTACTTC
18	TRBD2	-	TRBJ2-4	TRBV19	CASSHGLAGGPGKNIQYF	TGTGCCAGTAGTCACGGACTAGCGGGAGGGCCGGGCAAAAACATTCAGTACTTC
16	TRBD1	-	TRBJ1-6	TRBV30	CANEGTGGGIGSPLHF	TGTGCCAACGAGGGGACAGGGGGCGGAATTGGATCACCCCTCCACTTT
13	TRBD1	once	TRBJ2-7	TRBV7-3	CASSEDRDSEQYF	TGTGCCAGCAGCGAGGACAGGGATTCCGAGCAGTACTTC
18	-	-	TRBJ2-5	TRBV7-9	CASSLVTPLDTVRVTQYF	TGTGCCAGCAGCTTAGTTACCCCTTTGGACACCGTCCGGGTAACCCAGTACTTC
17	-	-	TRBJ2-3	TRBV19	CASSIGGGAPFTDTQYF	TGTGCCAGTAGTATAGGCGGAGGGGCGCCGTTCACAGATACGCAGTATTTT
14	TRBD2	-	TRBJ2-1	TRBV5-1	CASRLAGGYNEQFF	TGCGCCAGCAGACTAGCGGGAGGATACAATGAGCAGTTCTTC
15	TRBD1	-	TRBJ1-2	TRBV5-5	CASSLEDRGSDGYTF	TGTGCCAGCAGCTTGGAAGACAGGGGTAGCGATGGCTACACCTTC
14	TRBD2	-	TRBJ2-7	TRBV27	CASRPSGSKHEQYF	TGTGCCAGCAGGCCTAGCGGGAGCAAACACGAGCAGTACTTC
13	-	few	TRBJ1-2	TRBV30	CAWSVGFPGGYTF	TGTGCCTGGAGTGTAGGTTTCCCCGGGGGCTACACCTTC
15	TRBD1	-	TRBJ1-2	TRBV7-9	CASSLGQGSNYGYTF	TGTGCCAGCAGCCTCGGACAGGGGTCTAACTATGGCTACACCTTC
15	-	-	TRBJ2-3	TRBV30	CAWSNVRGAEDTQYF	TGTGCCTGGAGTAACGTCAGGGGGGCTGAGGATACGCAGTATTTT
13	-	-	TRBJ1-2	TRBV11-3	CASSFEVDYGYTF	TGTGCCAGCAGCTTTGAGGTGGACTATGGCTACACCTTC
16	TRBD1	-	TRBJ1-5	TRBV19	CASSLGTAEFNQPQHF	TGTGCCAGTAGTCTGGGGACAGCGGAGTTCAATCAGCCCCAGCATTTT
16	TRBD2	-	TRBJ2-7	TRBV27	CASTRTSGSHPYEQYF	TGTGCCAGCACCCGGACTAGCGGGAGCCATCCGTACGAGCAGTACTTC
17	-	-	TRBJ2-2	TRBV19	CASSMPWAAGLTGELFF	TGTGCCAGTAGTATGCCGTGGGCGGCAGGACTGACCGGGGAGCTGTTTTTT
14	-	-	TRBJ2-2	TRBV18	CASSELDWTGELFF	TGTGCCAGCTCAGAGCTCGACTGGACCGGGGAGCTGTTTTTT
14	TRBD1	-	TRBJ1-1	TRBV5-1	CASSTGGQNTEAFF	TGCGCCAGCAGCACAGGGGGACAGAACACTGAAGCTTTCTTT
16	-	-	TRBJ1-1	TRBV9	CASSASGGLENTEAFF	TGTGCCAGCAGCGCCTCGGGGGGTCTCGAGAACACTGAAGCTTTCTTT
15	TRBD1	-	TRBJ2-5	TRBV5-5	CASSWGRGMQETQYF	TGTGCCAGCAGCTGGGGCAGGGGGATGCAAGAGACCCAGTACTTC